These T cell receptor beta chains were read from a single sample in a study of human T cells and chemical hapten exposure. Using its own MiXCR run on the RACE reads, TCRdb lists one record per CDR3 protein. The profile shows more than 85,000 distinct CDR3 sequences, 8.5% to 9% of them singletons. Here the sequenced sample was whole blood, taken in connection with sensitization to the hapten diphenylcyclopropenone (DPC). The source of these receptors is a man in his forties with alopecia areata. Some clones in this sample may be carry-over from other donors' samples. Each CDR3 is given with its conserved first and last residue. A D gene is named only where the DNA matches it firmly. A row's size may be missing; if present it is once, few, many or a size class.

d_call j_call cdr3_length v_call clone_size cdr3_aa cdr3_nt
. TRBJ2-5 15 TRBV9 many CASSVEGRGRETQYF TGTGCCAGCAGCGTAGAAGGGAGAGGACGGGAGACCCAGTACTTC
. TRBJ1-2 13 TRBV7-9 many CASSSMDHYGYTF TGTGCCAGCAGCTCCATGGACCACTATGGCTACACCTTC
TRBD2 TRBJ2-5 16 TRBV6-2/TRBV6-3 . CASSRTGTSGKETQYF TGTGCCAGCAGTAGAACCGGGACTAGCGGCAAAGAGACCCAGTACTTC
TRBD1 TRBJ1-5 16 TRBV12-3/TRBV12-4 many CASSSPGQGASQPQHF TGTGCCAGCAGTTCTCCGGGACAGGGGGCAAGCCAGCCCCAGCATTTT
TRBD2 TRBJ2-5 17 TRBV6-1 . CASSELVAGGSQETQYF TGTGCCAGCAGTGAACTCGTAGCGGGAGGGTCCCAAGAGACCCAGTACTTC
. TRBJ1-3 11 TRBV6-6 . CASSPSNTIYF TGTGCCAGCAGCCCTAGTAACACCATATATTTT
. TRBJ1-3 13 TRBV6-6 . CASSPQVGNTIYF TGTGCCAGCAGTCCACAGGTCGGAAACACCATATATTTT
TRBD1 TRBJ1-1 15 TRBV30 few CAWSVPGGWETEAFF TGTGCCTGGAGTGTACCAGGGGGCTGGGAAACTGAAGCTTTCTTT
. TRBJ2-2 17 TRBV29-1 few CSVEARVRSGTPGELFF TGCAGCGTTGAAGCCAGAGTCCGGAGCGGAACACCCGGGGAGCTGTTTTTT
. TRBJ1-2 13 TRBV20-1 many CSARTAQDYGYTF TGCAGTGCCAGGACGGCACAGGACTATGGCTACACCTTC
TRBD2 TRBJ2-1 15 TRBV5-5 . CASSFFLAGDNEQFF TGTGCCAGCAGCTTTTTCCTAGCGGGAGACAATGAGCAGTTCTTC
TRBD1 TRBJ2-7 11 TRBV6-5 many CASTQGYEQYF TGTGCCAGCACACAGGGGTACGAGCAGTACTTC
TRBD1 TRBJ1-1 16 TRBV30 many CAWSVGRTGVNTEAFF TGTGCCTGGAGTGTAGGTCGGACAGGAGTGAACACTGAAGCTTTCTTT
. TRBJ2-2 16 TRBV28 many CASSYLIGVSTGELFF TGTGCCAGCAGTTACCTAATTGGGGTTTCTACCGGGGAGCTGTTTTTT
. TRBJ1-5 11 TRBV29-1 many CSVGQNQPQHF TGCAGCGTTGGACAGAATCAGCCCCAGCATTTT
. TRBJ2-3 13 TRBV5-6 many CASSLSFPDTQYF TGTGCCAGCAGCTTGTCATTCCCAGATACGCAGTATTTT
TRBD1 TRBJ1-1 16 TRBV20-1 many CSARENLQGAHTEAFF TGCAGTGCTAGAGAAAACCTACAGGGGGCGCACACTGAAGCTTTCTTT
. TRBJ2-5 14 TRBV12-3/TRBV12-4 many CASSFNPAMETQYF TGTGCCAGCAGTTTTAACCCCGCGATGGAGACCCAGTACTTC
TRBD1 TRBJ1-5 17 TRBV18 few CASSPAEQGASNQPQHF TGTGCCAGCTCACCTGCGGAACAGGGGGCAAGCAATCAGCCCCAGCATTTT
. TRBJ2-3 14 TRBV7-2 few CASSSPSGTDTQYF TGTGCCAGCAGCTCGCCTTCGGGCACAGATACGCAGTATTTT
. TRBJ2-1 15 TRBV25-1 few CASTPQASTYNEQFF TGTGCCAGCACCCCGCAAGCTAGCACCTACAATGAGCAGTTCTTC
TRBD1 TRBJ1-1 16 TRBV6-6 few CASSPPGGMTGSEAFF TGTGCCAGCAGTCCACCCGGCGGGATGACAGGGAGTGAAGCTTTCTTT
TRBD2 TRBJ2-3 18 TRBV7-2 few CASSLLPVPLAAVDTQYF TGTGCCAGCAGCTTACTACCCGTTCCACTAGCGGCCGTGGATACGCAGTATTTT
. TRBJ1-3 17 TRBV9 . CASSARPGPSSGNTIYF TGTGCCAGCAGCGCCCGGCCGGGGCCTAGCTCTGGAAACACCATATATTTT
TRBD2 TRBJ2-1 16 TRBV5-1 many CASSLVPGRPAHEQFF TGCGCCAGCAGCTTGGTACCCGGGAGGCCCGCCCATGAGCAGTTCTTC
. TRBJ2-5 14 TRBV5-1 few CASSLSVAGETQYF TGCGCCAGCAGCTTGAGCGTCGCGGGGGAGACCCAGTACTTC
TRBD2 TRBJ2-1 16 TRBV28 few CASKAGGLAGYNEQFF TGTGCCAGCAAAGCCGGGGGACTAGCGGGTTACAATGAGCAGTTCTTC
. TRBJ2-3 14 TRBV7-3 few CASSPKMGEETQYF TGTGCCAGCAGCCCAAAGATGGGGGAGGAGACGCAGTATTTT
. TRBJ2-1 14 TRBV7-9 many CASSFGEANSEQFF TGTGCCAGCAGCTTTGGGGAGGCGAATAGTGAGCAGTTCTTC
. TRBJ2-5 15 TRBV9 . CASSVGTAKGETQYF TGTGCCAGCAGCGTAGGAACAGCCAAGGGGGAGACCCAGTACTTC
. TRBJ2-2 15 TRBV15 many CATSRDRSPAGELFF TGTGCCACCAGCAGAGATCGGTCTCCCGCCGGGGAGCTGTTTTTT
. TRBJ2-1 14 TRBV20-1 . CSARDLSSSNEQFF TGCAGTGCTAGAGATCTGTCTAGCTCCAATGAGCAGTTCTTC
TRBD1 TRBJ1-4 16 TRBV6-2/TRBV6-3 many CASSLDRARTNEKLFF TGTGCCAGCAGTTTGGACAGGGCAAGAACTAATGAAAAACTGTTTTTT
TRBD1 TRBJ2-1 14 TRBV2 many CASSLQGARNEQFF TGTGCCAGCAGTCTTCAGGGGGCGAGAAATGAGCAGTTCTTC
TRBD1 TRBJ2-4 12 TRBV5-5 . CASSWDSDIQYF TGTGCCAGCAGCTGGGACAGTGACATTCAGTACTTC
. TRBJ2-1 16 TRBV20-1 . CSARDRIGSSYNEQFF TGCAGTGCTAGAGATAGAATTGGGTCCTCCTACAATGAGCAGTTCTTC
. TRBJ2-5 14 TRBV7-2 few CASRRAQLQETQYF TGTGCCAGCCGCCGAGCCCAGCTCCAAGAGACCCAGTACTTC
TRBD2 TRBJ2-1 14 TRBV3-1 . CASSQGGGLNEQFF TGTGCCAGCAGCCAAGGGGGGGGATTGAATGAGCAGTTCTTC
TRBD1 TRBJ1-5 13 TRBV29-1 many CSVIQGNNQPQHF TGCAGCGTTATACAGGGGAACAATCAGCCCCAGCATTTT
. TRBJ2-4 16 TRBV20-1 many CSARFSAGGAKNIQYF TGCAGTGCTAGGTTCAGTGCAGGGGGGGCCAAAAACATTCAGTACTTC
. TRBJ2-1 13 TRBV28 few CAIPGVSSNEQFF TGTGCCATCCCTGGCGTTTCTTCAAATGAGCAGTTCTTC
TRBD2 TRBJ2-7 18 TRBV7-2 few CASSFPVPGLAGLPEQYF TGTGCCAGCAGCTTCCCCGTCCCGGGACTAGCGGGATTACCCGAGCAGTACTTC
. TRBJ2-7 13 TRBV20-1 . CSARGGRLYEQYF TGCAGTGCTAGAGGGGGGCGACTCTACGAGCAGTACTTC
. TRBJ2-5 12 TRBV19 . CASSMTAETQYF TGTGCCAGTAGTATGACTGCAGAGACCCAGTACTTC
TRBD1 TRBJ2-6 16 TRBV7-7 . CASSQFTGAGANVLTF TGTGCTAGCAGCCAATTTACAGGGGCTGGGGCCAACGTCCTGACTTTC
. TRBJ1-5 16 TRBV7-8 . CASSLAAGRVNQPQHF TGTGCCAGCAGCTTAGCGGCAGGGAGGGTCAATCAGCCCCAGCATTTT
. TRBJ2-3 14 TRBV6-5 . CASSKNRGRDTQYF TGTGCCAGCAGCAAAAATAGAGGGCGGGATACGCAGTATTTT
. TRBJ1-2 12 TRBV19 few CASSTQGYGYTF TGTGCCAGTAGTACTCAGGGCTATGGCTACACCTTC
. TRBJ2-7 15 TRBV28 . CASSLIDGPIYEQYF TGTGCCAGCAGTCTCATCGACGGGCCTATCTACGAGCAGTACTTC
. TRBJ1-3 14 TRBV14 once CASSSTGIGNTIYF TGTGCCAGCAGCAGTACAGGGATCGGAAACACCATATATTTT